This T cell receptor (beta chain) was obtained from a study of shared clonotypes between healthy human individuals. Profiled with immunoSEQ multiplex PCR; TCRdb holds only in-frame clones, not every one. Of over 2 million clones in the sample, about 95% were seen once. The CDR3 contains 17 residues. The V gene end was trimmed by 5 bases and the J gene end by 8 bases; junction bases not matched to a gene: 11. The germline V gene has CDR1 SEHNR and CDR2 FQNEAQ (reference sequence). CD8 cells regarded as naive lacked CD45RO, were positively chosen for CCR7, and omitted terminally differentiated effector memory CD45RA+ cells.

The clonotype was recovered from a man between 18 and 29 years old in good health. The chain couples TRBV7-9 to TRBJ2-1, with 14 bases identical to TRBD2. Material: naive CD8+ T cells sorted from blood. The DNA of the CDR3 is TGTGCCAGCAGCCTCCCGGCCGGACTAGCGGGGGGCTATGAGCAGTTCTTC. Translated, it gives CASSLPAGLAGGYEQFF.